Following are 11 T cell receptor beta chains from one sample sequenced in a study of shared clonotypes between healthy human individuals. This table comes from immunoSEQ multiplex PCR, and its TCRdb copy is limited to in-frame clones, with some not included. The sample gives over a million clones, about 80% of which show up once; 0.55% to 0.7% is in the top ten. What was sequenced was memory CD4+ T cells from PBMCs. As to subset: CD45RA-negative fraction. The receptors stem from a young man in good health. Some clones in this sample may be carry-over from other donors' samples.

This sequence joins TRBV5-5 and TRBJ2-7, with D unclear. The V gene's germline CDR1 is SGHKS and CDR2 YYEKEE (reference sequence). V shed 3 bases and J shed 0 bases, with 10 bases lying between them. There are 14 residues in the CDR3. The CDR3 is CASSSSESSYEQYF. DNA for the CDR3: TGTGCCAGCAGCTCCAGTGAGAGCTCCTACGAGCAGTACTTC.

This clone was observed a handful of times. The rearrangement joins TRBV10-3 to TRBJ1-3; no clear D gene. The CDR3 totals 14 residues. The germline V and J ends were trimmed by 2 bases and 1 base, with 6 bases remaining between them. Per the germline V gene, CDR1 is ENHRY and CDR2 is SYGVKD. The CDR3 here is CAISEHGSGNTIYF. The CDR3 DNA reads TGTGCCATCAGTGAGCACGGTTCTGGAAACACCATATATTTT.

The V gene is TRBV7-7, the J gene TRBJ2-3; TRBD1 aligns across 7 bases. The V gene's germline CDR1 is SSHAT and CDR2 FNYEAQ (reference sequence). V shed 5 bases, J shed 2 bases, and the junction held 4 bases outside the gene matches. The CDR3 spans 14 residues. The CDR3 DNA is TGTGCCAGCAGCACGGGACAGATCACAGATACGCAGTATTTT. It encodes CASSTGQITDTQYF.

A few counts support this clone. V usage is TRBV9 and J usage is TRBJ2-7; possible D gene TRBD1, 6 bases. Between the trimmed V and J ends, which lost 3 bases and 10 bases, there was a span of 14 bases. Germline loops: CDR1 SGDLS, CDR2 YYNGEE. The CDR3 covers 12 residues. As DNA, the CDR3 is TGTGCCAGCAGCGCTGGGGACACCGGCCAGTACTTC. Its protein product is CASSAGDTGQYF.

Turning to this clone: The sample contains more than one DNA sequence encoding this CDR3. The V gene is TRBV30, the J gene TRBJ1-1; D is perhaps TRBD1 (5 bases). The CDR3 is made up of 18 amino acids. The germline CDR1 and CDR2 sequences are GTSNPN and SVGIG (reference sequence). V lost 2 bases and J lost 1, with 23 bases in between. This chain's CDR3 is CAWSRTELDRGTNTEAFF. The CDR3 coding sequence is TGTGCCTGGAGTAGGACGGAGCTGGATAGGGGCACGAACACTGAAGCTTTCTTT.

The chain links TRBV27 to TRBJ2-3; D unresolved. Trimming removed 7 bases from V and 0 bases from J, with 17 bases in between. The CDR3 is 16 residues long. Germline assignment: CDR1 MNHEY and CDR2 SMNVEV (reference sequence). In DNA, the CDR3 is TGTGCCAGCAAAGAGGCCAGAACATCTAGCACAGATACGCAGTATTTT. It is translated as CASKEARTSSTDTQYF.

The genes are TRBV5-4 and TRBJ2-1; 13 positions agree with TRBD2. The CDR3 extends over 15 amino acids. Germline lookup yields CDR1 SGHNT and CDR2 YYREEE (reference sequence). J gave up 4 bases and V 3 bases, and 1 base lay outside the gene matches. CDR3 amino acids: CASSSTSGRYNEQFF. The DNA of the CDR3 is TGTGCCAGCAGCTCGACTAGCGGGAGGTACAATGAGCAGTTCTTC.

CDR3 nucleotide sequence: TGCGCCAGCAGCTTGGTTTTTAGCGGGAACGCAGATACGCAGTATTTT. It yields the protein CASSLVFSGNADTQYF. The V and J genes are TRBV5-1 and TRBJ2-3; TRBD2 matches 8 bases. The germline gives CDR1 SGHRS, CDR2 YFSETQ. Unmatched junction bases numbered 7, after V lost 0 bases and J lost 4 bases. The CDR3 covers 16 residues.

This clone was counted only a few times. J is TRBJ2-7 and V is TRBV7-2, with 11 bases fitting TRBD2. The junction had 6 bases not matched to a gene; V was cut back by 5 bases and J by 6 bases. Germline V gene sequence: CDR1 SGHTA, CDR2 FQGNSA. The CDR3 has 14 amino acids. The CDR3 DNA reads as TGTGCCAGCAGCAATAGCGGGAGGGAACGCGAGCAGTACTTC. Translation gives CASSNSGREREQYF.

This clone was observed a single time. The CDR3 DNA is TGTGCCAGCGCTCTTGATCACTCTGAAGCTTTCTTT. This gives the protein CASALDHSEAFF. The rearrangement links TRBV5-4 to TRBJ1-1; D gene unclear. The CDR3 consists of 12 residues. Trimming left V 7 bases short and J 6 bases short, with 13 bases between. Per the germline V gene, CDR1 is SGHNT and CDR2 is YYREEE (reference sequence).

In this sample, this clone turned up once. The chain joins TRBV7-9 to TRBJ2-7, with D perhaps TRBD1 or TRBD2 (5 bases each). This CDR3 region has 14 residues. In germline, CDR1 is SEHNR, CDR2 FQNEAQ (reference sequence). Trimming stripped 5 bases from V and 2 bases from J, with 13 bases between. The CDR3 sequence: CASSVRPGPYEQYF. CDR3 nucleotides: TGTGCCAGCAGCGTAAGACCGGGGCCCTACGAGCAGTACTTC. Full variable domain (remainder filled in from reference TRBV7-9 and TRBJ2-7): DTGVSQNPRHKITKRGQNVTFRCDPISEHNRLYWYRQTLGQGPEFLTYFQNEAQLEKSRLLSDRFSAERPKGSFSTLEIQRTEQGDSAMYLCASSVRPGPYEQYFGPGTRLTVT.